This TCR beta chain appears in the sequencing data of a study of OX40 agonist ivuxolimab in advanced cancers. At the level of the study: Ivuxolimab, an antibody that agonizes OX40 (CD134), was administered to the patients. Study-wide results and caveats: CD8+ T cells were the subset that, on average, had more expanded clones than CD4+. CD4+ and CD8+ blood T cells expanded clonally by week 6 at 0.1 to 3.0 mg/kg.

The sample holds one count of this clone. As yet, its antigen is unknown. Germline CDR1 and CDR2: SEHNR and FQNEAQ (reference sequence). Trimming took 5 bases from V and 0 from J, leaving 10 bases between them. This CDR3 contains 14 residues. Repertoires were generated with immunoSEQ multiplex PCR, while TCRdb's copy carries only in-frame clones and drops some. The repertoire holds about 86,000 clones, around nine tenths seen once, with approximately 1.5% in the top ten. This TCR was sampled from an adult with an advanced solid tumor such as melanoma, head and neck, liver or kidney cancer. The rearrangement uses TRBV7-9 and TRBJ1-2; possible D gene TRBD1, 5 bases. The source material was CD4+ or CD8+ T cells sorted from blood, sampled in a trial of the OX40 agonist ivuxolimab. The CDR3 region is CASSPRGTNYGYTF. The CDR3 DNA sequence: TGTGCCAGCAGCCCGAGGGGAACTAACTATGGCTACACCTTC.